This TCR beta chain emerged from a study of T cell responses to AZD1222 COVID-19 vaccine. A word on this clone: Its specificity is not known.

Some clones are missing from TCRdb's copy, which holds only in-frame ones; the method was immunoSEQ multiplex PCR. The data show approximately 120,000 clones, with 88% seen just once and 4.4% held by the top ten. Study observations and caveats: Among vaccine-associated CD4 TCRs, coverage spanned spike, with dominance at 160-218 and 743-854.

The sequence derives from an adult in good health. The sample was peripheral blood, taken on day 0 of AZD1222 vaccination.

Written as DNA, the CDR3 is TGTGCCAGCAGCTTGCAAGGGGTCTTCCAGCCCCAGCATTTT. It is translated as CASSLQGVFQPQHF. The chain joins TRBV5-6 to TRBJ1-5, with D tentatively TRBD1 (5 bases). Germline values: CDR1 SGHDT, CDR2 YYEEEE. The V end was cut by 1 base, the J end by 7 bases, with 12 bases between. The CDR3 runs to 14 residues.